This note documents a single T cell receptor beta chain sequence. Its target is not known. TCRdb reprocessed the reads with MiXCR, giving one entry per CDR3 protein. The sample includes some 110,000 distinct CDR3 sequences, more than 25% of them seen just once. The ends lost 1 base at V and 6 bases at J; junction bases unmatched: 6. The CDR3 has 16 amino acids. CDR1 and CDR2 from the germline V gene are LNHDA and SQIVND (reference sequence). This specimen belongs to a study of T cell repertoires in cytomegalovirus infection. Whole-study results and caveats: Frequencies of public TCR beta families were cumulated, and this identified carriers of CMV plus the relevant HLA.

The clonotype comes from a human donor in good health (CMV status not recorded). Some clones in this sample may be carry-over from other donors' samples. The chain couples TRBV19 to TRBJ2-3; TRBD2 matches 11 bases. The material sequenced was CD8+ T cells from cultured PBMCs, taken from culture after CMV antigen stimulation. The CDR3 loop is CASSIGSGGATDTQYF. The CDR3 DNA reads as TGTGCCAGTAGTATAGGTAGCGGGGGGGCAACTGATACGCAGTATTTT.